This T cell receptor (beta chain) emerged from a study of cytomegalovirus exposure and HLA in healthy donors. Study-wide results and caveats: The study flagged roughly 160 TCR beta chains as cytomegalovirus-associated. One later analysis reportedly identified an Asian-associated ancestry cluster that showed fewer N-insertions than the approximately 710-donor mean.

The PCR contained 60 Vbeta and 13 Jbeta primers. TCRdb's table, derived via immunoSEQ multiplex PCR, lists solely in-frame clones and lacks some. The sample has more than 95,000 clones; 75% to 85% are singletons. This clone was detected only a few times. Its antigen is not identified. The CDR3 is made up of 15 amino acids. With 1 base removed from V and 7 bases from J, the gap between germline ends came to 13 bases. CDR1 and CDR2 from the germline V gene are SGHVS and FNYEAQ. The rearrangement uses TRBV7-6 and TRBJ1-4; weak D call: TRBD1 (6 bases). This sequence originates from a man aged 25-40 years in good health and CMV-seronegative. The sequencing sample was made of PBMCs. CDR3 sequence reads: CASSLGAGAGEKLFF. CDR3 in DNA: TGTGCCAGCAGCTTAGGAGCAGGGGCTGGTGAAAAACTGTTTTTT.